Included here is one T cell receptor beta chain sequence, with context. Antigen specificity is unknown. This specimen comes from a study of glioma-infiltrating T cells after dendritic cell vaccination. Looking at the study overall: Patients received three intradermal dendritic cell vaccine injections at biweekly intervals.

Germline V gene sequence: CDR1 LNHNV, CDR2 YYDKDF (reference sequence). V was pared by 0 bases and J by 3 bases, with 9 bases between. This CDR3 comprises 14 residues. Study outcomes and limitations: Few patients contributed both blood and tumor specimens.

Sequencing used immunoSEQ multiplex PCR; TCRdb keeps in-frame clones, though not all of them. The sample lists about 82,000 clones, 85% to 90% occurring once. The chain uses TRBV15 and TRBJ2-7; D unclear. This clonotype originated in a human donor with glioblastoma. Sequences were derived from blood, sampled before dendritic cell vaccination. The DNA of the CDR3 is TGTGCCACCAGCAGAGATCAGATAAACTACGAGCAGTACTTC. Its protein product is CATSRDQINYEQYF.